This T cell receptor (beta chain) originates from a study of tumor-infiltrating lymphocytes in primary liver carcinoma listed by TCRdb under 2017. The study in broad terms: About 5 patients with histopathologically diagnosed primary liver carcinoma underwent surgical resection in China between late 2015 and March 2016. Of the five patients, three men and two women aged 30 to 69 years, four had hepatocellular carcinoma and one had combined HCC and intrahepatic cholangiocarcinoma. The five patients had tumors staged T1-T3 N0M0, with maximum diameters ranging from about 4.2 to 11 cm. Roughly 3.65 to 7.13 million productive TCRbeta reads were obtained per sample, and no significant difference in read depth was found between tissue types. The study combined TCRbeta repertoire sequencing, expression microarrays and whole-exome sequencing across five regions of each liver tumor, with adjacent normal tissue and blood. TCRbeta repertoire sequencing covered about 35 specimens from 5 patients: 25 or so tumor regions, 5 adjacent noncancerous liver tissues and 5 peripheral blood samples. High reproducibility was observed for the technical replicate repertoires, with mean shared-clone rates approximately 0.9 and correlation coefficients above 0.95. The study at large found these results: The top 250 clones made up a significantly larger repertoire fraction in tumors than in blood (p = 0.039). With just 4 or 5 patients in the study, the authors point out that the findings should be validated in a larger study. Bulk unsorted samples precluded comparing CD4+ and CD8+ T cell repertoires. Because only the TCR beta chain was sequenced and unpaired alpha chains were not captured, true repertoire diversity is likely underestimated. Repertoire overlap was higher between tumor regions (mean around 36%) than tumor-adjacent (around 17%) or tumor-blood (approximately 14%) pairs, consistent with antigen-driven expansion.

A constant-region primer and ProtoScript II reverse transcriptase were used to reverse-transcribe TCRbeta-specific cDNA from around 540 ng total RNA. TCRbeta libraries were built with three nested multiplex PCR rounds, a slightly modified ARM-PCR procedure. The first two PCR rounds used multiplex TRBV1-TRBV30 forward primers with a Cbeta reverse primer, each for roughly 10 cycles. Sample barcodes and Illumina adapters were added in a final 25-cycle PCR using Deep VentR polymerase. Before sequencing, amplicons of 200-500 bp were gel-purified using a QIAquick gel extraction kit. An Illumina HiSeq 2500 was used to sequence the TCRbeta amplicons, generating 250-bp paired-end reads. Regarding the original processing steps: To recover full CDR3 sequences, reads were quality-trimmed using Trimmomatic v0.33 and paired reads were then merged using FLASH v1.2.11. V, D and J germline segments were assigned to the rearranged TCRbeta sequences by MiGEC v1.2.1b. VDJtools v1.0.0 computed clonotype statistics and Shannon-Wiener diversity indices. To cut down on sampling bias, every analysis after diversity analysis relied on just the 250 most abundant clonotypes from each sample. The public reads were reprocessed in TCRdb via fastp at Q25 and MiXCR, keeping in-frame beta chains. Rows matching on CDR3 protein sequence are summarized as one entry with the most common DNA and genes. None of the V and J calls come from the authors' own analysis; TCRdb made them. The sample table lists about 310,000 distinct CDR3 sequences, over 55% of them with a count of one. Roughly 10% of the sample comes from the top ten.

Relative to germline, V is missing 9 bases and J is missing 4 bases, with 6 bases of the junction outside any gene match. The germline V gene supplies CDR1 MNHEY and CDR2 SVGEGT. The CDR3 spans 14 residues, from the cysteine through the phenylalanine. Only the CDR3 DNA is retained, 42 bases long and in frame from the first base. RNA from unsorted whole blood was extracted with TRIzol reagent, and germline DNA was obtained with the DNeasy Blood & Tissue kit. At the time of sampling, the patients were treatment-naive and had chronic HBV infection. Before surgery, 3 to 4.5 milliliters of peripheral blood were collected into K2EDTA tubes. As for this clonotype: Its binding antigen is unknown. Per-base qualities were not stored, and no clone one base away is much larger.

This TCR was recovered from a man aged 35-49 years with primary liver carcinoma and hepatitis B virus infection. The sequenced sample was peripheral blood. The V and J segments used are TRBV6-2 or TRBV6-3 and TRBJ1-5; 10 junctional bases match TRBD1. The DNA sequence is given as TGTGCCAGTAATCGACAGGGGGCGAATCAGCCCCAGCATTTT. It specifies CASNRQGANQPQHF.